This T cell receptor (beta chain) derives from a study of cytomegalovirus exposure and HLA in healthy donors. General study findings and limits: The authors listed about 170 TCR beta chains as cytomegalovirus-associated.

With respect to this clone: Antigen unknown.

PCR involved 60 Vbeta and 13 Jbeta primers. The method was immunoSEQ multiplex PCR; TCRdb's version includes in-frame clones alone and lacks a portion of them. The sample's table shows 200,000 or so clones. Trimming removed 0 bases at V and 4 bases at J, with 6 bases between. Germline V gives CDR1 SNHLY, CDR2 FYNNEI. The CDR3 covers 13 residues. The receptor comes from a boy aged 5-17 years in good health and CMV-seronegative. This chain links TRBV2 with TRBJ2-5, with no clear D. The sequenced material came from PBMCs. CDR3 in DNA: TGTGCCAGCAGTGAAGCTGGGCTAGAGACCCAGTACTTC. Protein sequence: CASSEAGLETQYF.